The 19 T cell receptor beta chains below come from one sample, sequenced in a study of shared clonotypes between healthy human individuals. Naive CD8 isolation took CD45RO-negative cells positively selected for CCR7 and excluded terminally differentiated effector memory CD45RA+ cells. Libraries were prepared by immunoSEQ multiplex PCR; TCRdb keeps only in-frame clonotypes and omits some of them. The profile covers fewer than 1 million clones, with roughly 96% appearing a single time and roughly 0.23% taken by the ten largest. The source material was naive CD8+ T cells sorted from blood. The receptors were gathered from a young man in good health.

A remark on this clone: A read error may produce the germline difference seen at one junction end. The V and J genes are TRBV7-6 and TRBJ2-1; 8 bases agree with TRBD1. The germline gives CDR1 SGHVS, CDR2 FNYEAQ. The CDR3 contains 15 residues. Here the CDR3 reads CASSTGQGSHNEQFF. The CDR3 DNA reads TGTGCCAGCAGCACCGGACAGGGCTCCCACAATGAGCAGTTCTTC.

The V call is TRBV25-1, the J call TRBJ2-2; no reliable D call. V was shortened by 4 bases and J by 1 base, with 7 bases between the two germline ends. CDR3 length equals 14 residues. Per germline, CDR1 MGHDK and CDR2 SYGVNS. The CDR3: CASSVWENTGELFF. In nucleotides, the CDR3 is TGTGCCAGCAGTGTTTGGGAGAACACCGGGGAGCTGTTTTTT.

V gene TRBV2 combines with J gene TRBJ2-7, with no clear D. Germline CDR1 reads SNHLY; CDR2 reads FYNNEI. This CDR3 spans 14 amino acids. Trimming pared 7 bases from V and 0 bases from J, leaving 13 bases between. DNA of the CDR3: TGTGCCAGCACTTCCCCATCCTCCTCCTACGAGCAGTACTTC. Translated, it gives CASTSPSSSYEQYF.

The chain uses TRBV27 and TRBJ2-1; either TRBD1 or TRBD2 may supply D (5 bases each). Germline V gene sequence: CDR1 MNHEY, CDR2 SMNVEV (reference sequence). V was clipped by 2 bases and J by 5 bases, with 10 bases between them. This CDR3 has 14 residues. The CDR3 DNA sequence: TGTGCCAGCAGTTTAGGGGGAGTCCACAATGAGCAGTTCTTC. Its translation: CASSLGGVHNEQFF.

The rearrangement links TRBV27 to TRBJ2-1, with D unresolved. V was cut by 8 bases and J by 0 bases, with 11 bases left in between. CDR1 is MNHEY, CDR2 SMNVEV, per germline (reference sequence). There are 14 residues in the CDR3. Here the CDR3 reads CASGQVNSYNEQFF. The CDR3 coding sequence is TGTGCCAGCGGTCAGGTTAACTCCTACAATGAGCAGTTCTTC.

This rearrangement joins TRBV4-1 to TRBJ2-7, with 7 bases identical to TRBD2. Per germline, CDR1 MGHRA and CDR2 YSYEKL. This CDR3 contains 15 residues. V lost 5 bases to trimming and J lost 3 bases; unmatched junction nucleotides: 10. The CDR3 loop reads CASSYPAAGVYEQYF. Here the CDR3 DNA reads TGCGCCAGCAGCTACCCAGCCGCGGGAGTCTACGAGCAGTACTTC.

The chain couples TRBV2 to TRBJ1-4; D may be TRBD1 (5 bases). The CDR3 totals 14 residues. V was trimmed by 4 bases and J by 0 bases, leaving 6 bases between them. The V gene's germline CDR1 is SNHLY and CDR2 FYNNEI. CDR3: CASSGTPTNEKLFF. The DNA for the CDR3 is TGTGCCAGCAGTGGGACACCAACTAATGAAAAACTGTTTTTT.

The chain is built from TRBV11-2 and TRBJ2-7; D remains ambiguous. Germline-derived CDR1 and CDR2 are SGHAT and FQNNGV. CDR3 length: 14 residues. V was cut by 6 bases and J by 4 bases, with 16 bases left in between. CDR3 DNA: TGTGCCAGCAGTCCGGGCCTTGTAGAGTACGAGCAGTACTTC. It yields the protein CASSPGLVEYEQYF.

This clone was seen just once. The rearrangement links TRBV23-1 to TRBJ2-7; 8 bases fit TRBD1. TRBV23-1 is identified as an open reading frame with a role that is uncertain. Germline trimming cut 3 bases from V and 0 bases from J; bases unmatched to any gene: 10. The length of the CDR3 is 17 residues. The CDR3 is CASSHRPDRENSYEQYF. The CDR3 region has the DNA TGCGCCAGCAGTCATCGCCCGGACAGGGAAAACTCCTACGAGCAGTACTTC.

For this clone: This may be a read error: a much more frequent sequence differs by one nucleotide. This rearrangement joins TRBV7-9 to TRBJ2-7; D gene unclear. The CDR3 is 12 amino acids. Germline-derived CDR1 and CDR2 are SEHNR and FQNEAQ (reference sequence). Trimming cost V 4 bases and J 3 bases, with 7 bases left between them. The CDR3 is CASSSQNYEQYF. The CDR3 region has the DNA TGTGCCAGCAGCTCGCAGAACTACGAGCAGTACTTC.

This chain connects TRBV30 to TRBJ2-5, with D maybe TRBD1 (6 bases). CDR3 length: 15 residues. Germline CDR1 reads GTSNPN; CDR2 reads SVGIG (reference sequence). With 7 bases removed from V and 0 bases from J, the gap between germline ends came to 18 bases. The CDR3 DNA follows: TGTGCCTCGTCCCCGGACAGCTCGTACCAAGAGACCCAGTACTTC. Protein product: CASSPDSSYQETQYF. Using reference TRBV30 and TRBJ2-5 for the parts outside the CDR3, the full variable domain is SQTIHQWPATLVQPVGSPLSLECTVEGTSNPNLYWYRQAAGRGLQLLFYSVGIGQISSEVPQNLSASRPQDRQFILSSKKLLLSDSGFYLCASSPDSSYQETQYFGPGTRLLVL.

This rearrangement joins TRBV7-9 to TRBJ1-2; D gene uncertain. The germline V gene encodes CDR1 SEHNR and CDR2 FQNEAQ (reference sequence). The CDR3 spans 11 residues. V lost 0 bases to trimming and J lost 13 bases, with 9 bases between them. CDR3 sequence: CASSLAGVSTF. The CDR3 DNA sequence: TGTGCCAGCAGCTTAGCTGGAGTTAGCACCTTC.

In this sample, this clone turned up a few times. This chain connects TRBV27 to TRBJ2-5, with TRBD1 matching 10 bases. The germline V gene encodes CDR1 MNHEY and CDR2 SMNVEV (reference sequence). Trimming at V came to 5 bases and at J to 4 bases, leaving 10 bases not matched to a gene. The CDR3 loop spans 16 amino acids. The CDR3 DNA reads as TGTGCCAGCAGTCCCATTTCGACAGGGGGCATAGAGACCCAGTACTTC. This translates into CASSPISTGGIETQYF.

The chain uses TRBV7-6 and TRBJ2-3; D perhaps matches TRBD2 (6 bases). Germline CDR1 is SGHVS and CDR2 is FNYEAQ. The CDR3 runs 15 residues. The ends were cut back, 3 bases at V and 1 base at J, with 11 bases in the middle. This CDR3 is CASSLGWGGTDTQYF. The CDR3 DNA reads as TGTGCCAGCAGCTTGGGTTGGGGGGGCACAGATACGCAGTATTTT.

The chain uses TRBV27 and TRBJ2-7; 11 bases agree with TRBD1. The CDR3 loop spans 16 amino acids. V dropped 6 bases and J dropped 3; count of bases not matched to a gene: 10. Germline V CDR1 and CDR2: MNHEY, SMNVEV (reference sequence). The CDR3 nucleotides read TGTGCCAGCAGATCCCTTCCGGGACAGGGGGACTACGAGCAGTACTTC. This encodes CASRSLPGQGDYEQYF.

The chain employs TRBV7-9 and TRBJ2-2, with 8 bases matching TRBD1. Germline assignment: CDR1 SEHNR and CDR2 FQNEAQ (reference sequence). This CDR3 has 16 amino acids. V was clipped by 5 bases and J by 7 bases; unmatched bases: 12. Here the CDR3 DNA reads TGTGCCAGCAGCAACCCCGACAGGGGATTGGACGGGGAGCTGTTTTTT. This gives the protein CASSNPDRGLDGELFF.

This chain links TRBV6-8 with TRBJ1-5; TRBD1 might be the D (5 bases). The CDR3 runs 14 residues. Trimming cost V 6 bases and J 4 bases, with 13 bases left between them. Germline assignment: CDR1 MNHGY and CDR2 SAAAGT. CDR3 in amino acids: CASRPGTGNQPQHF. In nucleotides, the CDR3 is TGTGCCAGCAGACCCGGGACGGGGAATCAGCCCCAGCATTTT.

A single count supports this clone. V usage is TRBV29-1 and J usage is TRBJ1-1; D gene unclear. Germline CDR1 is SQVTM and CDR2 is ANQGSEA. V lost 6 bases and J 7 bases, leaving 15 bases between the germline ends. The CDR3 has 12 amino acids. The chain's CDR3 is CSVQSGTREAFF. The CDR3 DNA reads as TGCAGCGTCCAATCTGGTACGCGTGAAGCTTTCTTT.

For this clone: At one boundary the junction diverges from the germline segment, which might be a read error. This chain connects TRBV7-9 to TRBJ2-7; a possible D gene is TRBD1 (6 bases). The CDR3 spans 12 residues. Germline-derived CDR1 and CDR2 are SEHNR and FQNEAQ (reference sequence). The CDR3 loop is CASSLGRDKKNF. CDR3 nucleotide sequence: TGTGCCAGCAGCTTAGGTCGGGACAAGAAGAACTTC.